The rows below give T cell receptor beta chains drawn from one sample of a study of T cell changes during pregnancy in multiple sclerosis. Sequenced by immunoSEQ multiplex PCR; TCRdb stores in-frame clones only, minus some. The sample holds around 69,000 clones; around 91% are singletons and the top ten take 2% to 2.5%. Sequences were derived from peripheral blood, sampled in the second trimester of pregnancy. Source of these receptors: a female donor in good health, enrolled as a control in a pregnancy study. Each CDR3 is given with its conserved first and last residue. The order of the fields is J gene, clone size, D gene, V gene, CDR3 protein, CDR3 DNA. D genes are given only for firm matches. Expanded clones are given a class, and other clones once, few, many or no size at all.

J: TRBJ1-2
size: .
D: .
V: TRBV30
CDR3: CAWKTRVYGYTF
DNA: TGTGCCTGGAAGACCCGGGTCTATGGCTACACCTTC

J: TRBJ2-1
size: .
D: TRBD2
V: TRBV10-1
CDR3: CASSESGLADEQFF
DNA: TGCGCCAGCAGTGAGTCGGGACTAGCCGATGAGCAGTTCTTC

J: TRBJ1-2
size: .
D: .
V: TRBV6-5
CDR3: CASSGWGDGYTF
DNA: TGTGCCAGCAGTGGCTGGGGGGACGGCTACACCTTC

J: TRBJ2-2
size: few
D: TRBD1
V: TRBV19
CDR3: CASSLPGQGTGELFF
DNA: TGTGCCAGTAGTTTACCGGGACAGGGAACCGGGGAGCTGTTTTTT

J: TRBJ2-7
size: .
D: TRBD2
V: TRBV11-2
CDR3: CASSLSSGGLYEQYF
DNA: TGTGCCAGCAGCTTATCTAGCGGGGGGCTATACGAGCAGTACTTC

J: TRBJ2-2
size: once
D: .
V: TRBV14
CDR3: CASRPEGVTGELFF
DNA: TGTGCCAGCAGACCCGAAGGGGTCACCGGGGAGCTGTTTTTT

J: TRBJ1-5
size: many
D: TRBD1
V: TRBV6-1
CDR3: CASSEETGGSQPQHF
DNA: TGTGCCAGCAGTGAAGAGACAGGGGGCAGTCAGCCCCAGCATTTT

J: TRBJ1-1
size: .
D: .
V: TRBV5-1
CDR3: CASSLGQPGEAFF
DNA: TGCGCCAGCAGCTTGGGGCAGCCGGGGGAAGCTTTCTTT

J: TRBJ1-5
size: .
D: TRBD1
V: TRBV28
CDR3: CASRRRGRIIQPQHF
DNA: TGTGCCAGCAGACGCAGGGGGCGGATCATTCAGCCCCAGCATTTT

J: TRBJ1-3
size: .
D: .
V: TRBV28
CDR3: CASNSRTAGNTIYF
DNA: TGTGCCAGCAATAGCCGGACAGCTGGAAACACCATATATTTT

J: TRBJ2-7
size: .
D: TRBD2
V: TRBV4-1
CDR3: CASSQMTSGSYEQYF
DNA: TGCGCCAGCAGCCAGATGACTAGCGGGAGTTACGAGCAGTACTTC

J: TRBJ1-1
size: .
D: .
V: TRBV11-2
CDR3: CASSLGSGVGNTEAFF
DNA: TGTGCCAGCAGCTTAGGCTCGGGGGTAGGAAACACTGAAGCTTTCTTT

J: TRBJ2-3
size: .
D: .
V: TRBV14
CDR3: CASSQVKLATQYF
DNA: TGTGCCAGCAGCCAAGTAAAATTAGCTACGCAGTATTTT